This entry features one T cell receptor (beta chain) sequence. What this receptor recognizes is not known. No per-base quality is available; no much larger clone lies one base away. The sample is drawn from a study of T cell changes during pregnancy in multiple sclerosis (dated by TCRdb to between 2019 and 2020). Looking at the study overall: The study examined how the T cell repertoire changed over the course of pregnancy in women with multiple sclerosis.

The library was obtained by the immunoSEQ multiplex PCR assay. Not all clones reach the TCRdb copy of this immuneACCESS table, which keeps in-frame sequences only. Checked studies attribute under half of the gap to unresolved V genes and leave the rest unexplained. The sample table holds around 70,000 clones, of which roughly 92% were seen once. Less than 2% of the sample rests with the top ten. From cysteine to phenylalanine, the CDR3 is 18 amino acids long. Only the CDR3 part of the read is kept: 54 bases, read in frame from the first base. Based on the germline V gene (reference sequence), the CDR1 and CDR2 sequences are SGHKS and YYEKEE. Relative to germline, V is missing 0 bases and J is missing 0 bases, with 5 bases of the junction outside any gene match.

The chain is encoded by TRBV5-5 joined to TRBJ1-6, with 8 bases matching TRBD1. Sequenced material: peripheral blood, taken in the second trimester of pregnancy. This sequence was found in a female donor with multiple sclerosis, enrolled in a pregnancy study. This receptor carries the CDR3 CASSLGGQGSSYNSPLHF. The sequenced DNA is TGTGCCAGCAGCTTGGGAGGACAGGGCAGCTCCTATAATTCACCCCTCCACTTT.